This T cell receptor (beta chain) stems from a study of CD8 T cells in Susac syndrome. Sequencing of TCR beta covered CD8+ and CD4+ T cells obtained from blood. Both CD4+ and CD8+ T cells were negatively isolated, and TEMRA cells underwent FACS enrichment. Random hexamers were used to reverse transcribe 0.5 to 1 ug of RNA. It was immunoSEQ multiplex PCR that amplified TCR beta CDR3 across 54 Vbeta and 13 Jbeta. TCRdb recomputed calls from the immunoSEQ multiplex PCR reads with MiXCR, one row per CDR3 protein. The table has 130,000 or so distinct CDR3 sequences, roughly 96% seen once. The clonotype originates from a human donor with multiple sclerosis. Input material: CD4+ T cells from PBMCs.

CDR3 in amino acids: CASSYLQTSGGLYNEQFF. The CDR3 nucleotides read TGTGCCAGCAGTTACCTCCAGACTAGCGGGGGGCTCTATAATGAGCAGTTCTTC. The chain links TRBV6-5 to TRBJ2-1; 13 bases are a match to TRBD2. The germline V gene has CDR1 MNHEY and CDR2 SVGAGI. The V and J ends lost 2 bases and 7 bases, in that order; junction bases with no gene match: 11. The CDR3 contains 18 residues.